The present TCR beta chain was sequenced within a study of regulatory T cells in long-lasting Graves disease. About the study: Less than 3 months of antithyroid drugs had been taken by newly diagnosed Graves' patients.

iRepertoire HTBI primers and Arm-PCR of CDR3 regions built TCR beta libraries. TCRdb analysed the multiplex PCR reads with MiXCR anew, one entry per CDR3 protein. The sample lists hundreds of thousands of distinct CDR3 sequences; about a sixth were seen once. Stated time point: newly diagnosed GD, antithyroid drugs for less than 3 months. PBMC RNA served as the TCR library source. The CDR3 runs to 13 residues. V shed 4 bases and J 8 bases; nucleotides not matched to a gene: 10. Germline V CDR1 and CDR2: GTSNPN, SVGIG (reference sequence). The sample was also reused in another study, on T cells in Graves' hyperthyroidism and ophthalmopathy. This second study says: Newly diagnosed patients aged 18 to 65 had hyperthyroidism of under 2 months' duration. Most thyroid clonotypes expanded above 0.001 appeared in blood too. A 13 V-J model separated ophthalmopathy from stable hyperthyroidism.

This specimen was peripheral blood mononuclear cells (PBMCs), taken at new diagnosis, from a patient treated with antithyroid drugs. The sequence was collected from a woman in her thirties with Graves disease. The chain joins TRBV30 to TRBJ1-2; 7 bases are shared with TRBD1. The CDR3 protein is CAWIENRGTGYTF. For the CDR3, the DNA is TGTGCCTGGATCGAAAACAGGGGAACGGGCTACACCTTC.